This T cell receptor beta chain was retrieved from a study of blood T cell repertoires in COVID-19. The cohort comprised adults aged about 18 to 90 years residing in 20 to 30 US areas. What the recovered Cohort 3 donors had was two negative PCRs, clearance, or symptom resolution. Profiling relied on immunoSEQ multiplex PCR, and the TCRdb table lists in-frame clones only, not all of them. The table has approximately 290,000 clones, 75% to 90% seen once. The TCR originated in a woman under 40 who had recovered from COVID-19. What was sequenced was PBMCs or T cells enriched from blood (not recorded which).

The CDR3 region is CASSLTGTGVYSEAFF. As DNA, the CDR3 is TGCGCCAGCAGCCTTACCGGGACAGGGGTGTATAGTGAAGCTTTCTTT. The gene calls are TRBV5-1 and TRBJ1-1; 10 positions match TRBD1. J gave up 7 bases and V 4 bases, and 13 bases lay outside the gene matches. Germline-derived CDR1 and CDR2 are SGHRS and YFSETQ. The CDR3 has 16 amino acids.